This T cell receptor beta chain was found in a study of cytomegalovirus exposure and HLA in healthy donors (dated by TCRdb to 2016 to 2017). Some background on the complete study: According to an earlier analysis of a few hundred of the donors, some 170 million T cells yielded some 120 million unique TCR beta sequences and roughly 280 Gb of sequence data. An early release that covered about 600 HLA-typed donors contained approximately 320 gigabases of sequencing data and tens of millions of unique TCR sequences. Among the roughly 400 genotyped donors, 81% belonged to the genetic ancestry cluster associated with self-reported Caucasian donors. The study aimed to test whether signatures of past pathogen exposure could be identified by cataloging public T cell receptors. The study used immunosequencing to profile the T cell repertoires of under 700 subjects and linked those repertoires to cytomegalovirus serostatus. Along with the roughly 700-subject first cohort, a separate validation cohort of over a hundred different subjects was used. To predict cytomegalovirus infection status, the study combined high-throughput TCR immunosequencing, statistical association of individual TCRs with disease status, and machine learning. To study patterns of TCR occurrence, a later analysis re-analyzed previously published TCR beta repertoires from 700 or so donors and added high-resolution HLA genotyping. The later analysis used no new phenotypic data to find candidate immune exposures, relying instead on TCR beta sequences and their occurrence across donors. To decide whether each TCR beta V gene segment behaved as functional or pseudogenic, an earlier analysis of approximately 600 of the donors relied on high-throughput TCR beta sequencing. Alongside the repertoire data, information on donor age, sex, ethnicity and CMV serostatus was compiled. A later genetic analysis used genome-wide SNP genotypes for about three fifths of the 666 donors, treating that subset as a discovery cohort. All discovery cohort repertoires had been generated on a single sequencing platform. Class I and class II HLA loci were covered by the typing at four-digit resolution. The number of donors typed differed by locus, with about 629-640 for A, B, C, DRB1 and DQB1, more than 500 for DQA1, over 600 for DPA1, and 472 for DPB1. Because of strong linkage in the cohort, roughly five DR-DQ haplotypes were treated as single units for association and clustering. On average, about 240,000 unique TCR beta nucleotide sequences were sequenced per donor among about 400 genotyped donors of the cohort, with 15% to 20% of those sequences being non-productive.

The cohort was made up of roughly 670 healthy bone marrow donors. All cohort members were sampled while nominally healthy, although unrecorded immune exposures were likely present. The donor was CMV seropositive and was included in the group of 250 to 350 seropositive cohort members. A peripheral blood sample was provided by each donor, and peripheral blood mononuclear cells were used for TCR beta sequencing. The Qiagen DNeasy Blood Extraction Kit was used to extract genomic DNA from the blood cell samples. The library was made by the immunoSEQ multiplex PCR assay. The multiplex PCR relied on a mix of 60 forward primers for TCR Vbeta segments and 13 reverse primers for TCR Jbeta segments. The CDR3 region of rearranged TCR beta genes was amplified from genomic DNA by a multiplex PCR assay. On the Illumina HiSeq System, the amplified TCR beta libraries were sequenced as 87-base-pair reads. The original methods were these. Across the 700 or so repertoires, a later analysis counted 60 million to 90 million unique TCR beta chains, around 11 million of which were shared by at least two donors. To remove PCR and sequencing errors, raw reads were error-corrected and collapsed into unique sequences using a nearest-neighbor algorithm that merged closely related sequences. Alignment of CDR3 sequences to IMGT reference sequences was used to assign V, D and J gene segments. For a sequence to be retained, at least a six-nucleotide match to both a V gene segment and a J gene segment was required. Rearrangements were classified as productive when the CDR3 lacked stop codons and remained in frame with V and J, and all other rearrangements were classified as non-productive. Following IMGT convention, CDR3 was defined as the stretch from the second conserved V-encoded cysteine to the conserved J-encoded phenylalanine. Sequences without an unambiguous match to a single V gene segment were excluded from the earlier analysis of about 600 of the donors. In an earlier analysis of about 590 of the donors, a V segment was called functional when productive rearrangements were above 56.7%, and segregating when the standard deviation between donors exceeded 5%. To diagnose cytomegalovirus status from the catalog of TCR beta chain sequences, a statistical classification framework was built. A later analysis assigned V and J genes by comparing TCR nucleotide sequences with IMGT/GENE-DB human TR gene sequences. In a later analysis, CDR3 sequences and most-parsimonious VDJ recombination scenarios were assigned using the TCRdist pipeline. In a later analysis, each TCR beta chain was defined by its CDR3 amino acid sequence together with its V-gene family, and reads lacking a unique V-gene family were excluded. To address suspected cross-contamination and a sequencing artifact, a later analysis removed 450 to 700 highly shared, low-generation-probability nucleotide sequences. In a later analysis, a clonal expansion index for each public chain was calculated from normalized within-repertoire ranks of inferred template counts. A later analysis computed generation probabilities with a VDJ recombination model fitted to out-of-frame rearrangements, and checked the results against IGoR. In a later analysis, TCR-TCR, TCR-HLA and TCR-CMV co-occurrence was scored with hypergeometric tests, and a repertoire-size bias correction was applied to TCR pairs. A later analysis estimated false discovery rates by permuting HLA or CMV assignments 20 times. In a later analysis, co-occurring TCRs were grouped with DBSCAN, and TCRdist sequence similarity was added when clustering was performed within HLA-allele-positive subsets. For co-occurrence clustering, repertoires with fewer than 30,000 or more than 120,000 public chains were excluded, along with five repertoires with anomalous nucleotide sharing. What TCRdb holds here is the immuneACCESS table cut down to in-frame rearrangements. Part of the clones is not present; checked against another copy, under half of the missing clones reflect an unresolved V gene, and the others are unexplained. The DNA gave D and trimming, while V, J and clone size come from that table. Here the sample has 150,000 or so clones; approximately 80% occur a single time. The leading ten clones occupy 9.5% to 15% of the sample.

The germline V gene yields MGHDK for CDR1 and SYGVNS for CDR2. The junction carries 11 bases between V and J, which are trimmed by 1 base and 4 bases respectively. The CDR3 runs 15 amino acids, cysteine and phenylalanine included. This entry keeps only the CDR3 DNA: 45 bases, framed from base 1. Turning to this clone: Its antigen is currently not known. No base qualities exist here, and no much larger clone lies one base off it.

General study outcomes and caveats: In a later genetic analysis, fewer N-insertions in productive TCRs were reported among donors in an Asian-associated ancestry cluster than the 666-donor mean. Cytomegalovirus status was reported to be diagnosed by the classifier with high specificity and sensitivity in both the original and validation cohorts. A later analysis associated 16,951 TCR beta sequences with specific HLA alleles at a false discovery rate of 0.05. Most TCR sequences were observed very rarely across donors, whereas some public TCRs were present in many individuals. In an earlier analysis of some 550 of the donors, most TCR beta V segments were observed in productive rearrangements about 87% or about 30% of the time, broadly matching IMGT annotations. V-gene and J-gene trimming of TCR beta chains was associated with a missense DCLRE1C variant in a later genetic analysis, and the association was replicated in an independent cohort. Correlated functional status among segregating V segments might reflect linkage disequilibrium, but an unknown experimental factor could not be ruled out. A total of 164 TCR beta chains were listed by the study as associated with cytomegalovirus. According to a later analysis, most CMV-associated TCR beta chains appeared to be HLA-restricted, and the HLA associations seemed to be driven largely by CMV exposure. Assigning TCR associations to individual alleles was difficult when HLA alleles, especially DR and DQ, strongly co-occurred. The presence/absence analyses assumed that sequencing depth was roughly uniform across donors, and that assumption may not be true. The only immune exposure information available for the cohort was CMV serostatus. Some 16 rarely observed V segments, including chromosome 9 orphons, were excluded from the earlier analysis of several hundred of the donors because counts were too low. A group of highly shared sequence variants was considered likely to be a technical artifact of the sequencing pipeline. According to a later analysis, TCR association rates differed among HLA loci, with DRB1 alleles showing the most associated TCRs and HLA-C alleles showing the fewest. A further reported finding was that TCR beta sequences accurately predicted the HLA-A and HLA-B alleles for most subjects in the first cohort. This cohort had only TCR beta chains sequenced, and the lack of alpha or paired-chain data limited which features could be detected. Several of the top co-occurrence clusters appeared to be linked to parvovirus B19, influenza, CMV and Epstein-Barr virus, according to a later analysis. According to the authors, the approach could potentially be generalized to other disease states and immunological phenotypes. Some IMGT-functional V segments, including TRBV6-2 and TRBV6-3, could not be distinguished by the 87-base-pair reads and were therefore excluded. Three of the identified cytomegalovirus-associated TCR beta chains were confirmed in vitro to be specific for cytomegalovirus antigens. In a later analysis, HLA-associated TCR beta chains were found to be more clonally expanded and to have lower generation probabilities than equally common non-associated chains. Because some donors lacked HLA typing at each locus, the association tests relied only on the typed subset.

The clonotype originates from a man aged 25-45 years in good health and CMV-seropositive. Recombination linked TRBV25-1 to TRBJ2-1; D gene: possibly TRBD1, on 6 matching bases. The sequencing sample was made of PBMCs. The sequenced DNA is TGTGCCAGCAGTGAATGGGACACCCCTTACAATGAGCAGTTCTTC. It is translated as CASSEWDTPYNEQFF.